This T cell receptor (beta chain) was profiled in a study of blood T cells in healthy people across ages. CDR3 length: 13 amino acids. In germline, CDR1 is SGHTA, CDR2 FQGNSA. The V and J ends lost 5 bases and 9 bases respectively, with 16 bases between them. The second PCR ran roughly 6 to 11 cycles with a sample-barcoded 5' primer and J-beta primers. One entry per CDR3 protein, called by TCRdb with MiXCR from the 5' RACE reads. The sample lists approximately 800,000 distinct CDR3 sequences; approximately 60% were seen once. The chain carries TRBV7-2 and TRBJ1-1, with D perhaps matching TRBD1 (5 bases). This TCR was sampled from a middle-aged man in good health. The sequenced sample consisted of blood. CDR3 bases: TGTGCCAGCAGCGTAACCGGGGGGACTAAAGCTTTCTTT. It codes for CASSVTGGTKAFF.